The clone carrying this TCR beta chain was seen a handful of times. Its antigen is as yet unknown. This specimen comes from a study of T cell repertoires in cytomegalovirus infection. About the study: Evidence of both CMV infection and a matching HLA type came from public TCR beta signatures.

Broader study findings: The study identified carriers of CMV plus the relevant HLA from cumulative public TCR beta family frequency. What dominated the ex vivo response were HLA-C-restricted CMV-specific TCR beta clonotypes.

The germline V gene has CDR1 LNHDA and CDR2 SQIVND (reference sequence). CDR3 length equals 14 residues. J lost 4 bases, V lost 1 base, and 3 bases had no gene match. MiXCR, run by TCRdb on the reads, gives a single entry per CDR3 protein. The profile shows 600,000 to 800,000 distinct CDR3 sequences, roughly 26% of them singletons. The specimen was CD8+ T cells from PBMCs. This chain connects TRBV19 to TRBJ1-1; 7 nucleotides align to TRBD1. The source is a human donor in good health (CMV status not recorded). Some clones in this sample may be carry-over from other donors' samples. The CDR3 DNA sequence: TGTGCCAGTAGTATAGTTCCAGGGGGCACTGAAGCTTTCTTT. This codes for CASSIVPGGTEAFF. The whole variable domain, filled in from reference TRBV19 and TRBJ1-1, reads DGGITQSPKYLFRKEGQNVTLSCEQNLNHDAMYWYRQDPGQGLRLIYYSQIVNDFQKGDIAEGYSVSREKKESFPLTVTSAQKNPTAFYLCASSIVPGGTEAFFGQGTRLTVV.